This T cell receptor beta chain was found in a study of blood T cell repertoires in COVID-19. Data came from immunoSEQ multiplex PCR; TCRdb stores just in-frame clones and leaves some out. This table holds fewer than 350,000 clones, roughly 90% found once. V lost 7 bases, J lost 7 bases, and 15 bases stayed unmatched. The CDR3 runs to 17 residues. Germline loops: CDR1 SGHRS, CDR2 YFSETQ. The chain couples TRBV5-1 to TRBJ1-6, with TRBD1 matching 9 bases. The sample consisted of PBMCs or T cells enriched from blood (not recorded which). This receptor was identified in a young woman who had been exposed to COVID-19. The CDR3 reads CASRDSGDRASNSPLHF. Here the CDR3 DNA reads TGCGCCAGCCGGGACAGTGGGGACAGGGCCTCCAATTCACCCCTCCACTTT.